The 5 T cell receptor beta chains below all came from one sample that was sequenced in a study of blood T cell repertoires in COVID-19. Profiling relied on immunoSEQ multiplex PCR, and the TCRdb table lists in-frame clones only, not all of them. The table records 180,000 or so clones, roughly 86% of them present only once. The sequencing sample was made of PBMCs or T cells enriched from blood (not recorded which). The receptors originated from a man between 40 and 49 years old with acute COVID-19.

This chain links TRBV6-5 with TRBJ2-3; 13 bases fit TRBD2. V was clipped by 5 bases and J by 6 bases; unmatched bases: 5. In germline, CDR1 is MNHEY, CDR2 SVGAGI. The length of the CDR3 is 15 residues. This CDR3 is CASSPLAGGPDTQYF. The CDR3 nucleotides read TGTGCCAGCAGTCCACTAGCGGGAGGGCCGGATACGCAGTATTTT.

The chain couples TRBV12-3 or TRBV12-4 to TRBJ2-1, with 8 bases identical to TRBD1. V shed 11 bases and J 8 bases; nucleotides not matched to a gene: 2. CDR3 length: 10 residues. In DNA form, the CDR3 reads TGTGCCCAGGGGGCGGATGAGCAGTTCTTC. As protein: CAQGADEQFF.

The rearrangement links TRBV12-3 or TRBV12-4 to TRBJ2-7; 10 bases agree with TRBD1. The CDR3 runs 13 residues. V was pared by 1 base and J by 6 bases, with 0 bases of the junction left unmatched. The CDR3 DNA is TGTGCCAGCAGTTTAGGGACAGGGGGCGAGCAGTACTTC. It translates to CASSLGTGGEQYF.

V and J are TRBV24-1 and TRBJ1-5; 7 bases fit TRBD1. V trimming: 5 bases; J trimming: 7 bases; junction bases outside the gene matches: 7. The CDR3 spans 14 residues. Germline lookup yields CDR1 KGHDR and CDR2 SFDVKD. DNA for the CDR3: TGTGCCACCAGTGCGGGACAGTCATGGCAGCCCCAGCATTTT. Amino acid sequence: CATSAGQSWQPQHF.

This clone was counted a few times. The chain employs TRBV4-1 and TRBJ2-7; D perhaps matches TRBD2 (6 bases). The V and J ends lost 1 base and 3 bases respectively, with 13 bases between them. The CDR3 length is 15 residues. CDR1 MGHRA and CDR2 YSYEKL come from the germline V gene. CDR3 amino acids: CASSQVTSSFYEQYF. The CDR3 DNA reads TGCGCCAGCAGCCAAGTAACTAGCAGCTTCTACGAGCAGTACTTC.